This TCR beta chain was identified in a study of blood T cell repertoires in COVID-19. Looking at the study overall: Acute-phase and convalescent COVID-19 samples originated in the United States, Italy and Spain.

About this clone itself: One end of the junction fails to match germline, which may point to a read error.

The CDR3 totals 15 residues. The germline CDR1 and CDR2 sequences are SGHTA and FQGNSA. Participants were aged 18 to 89 years, lived in roughly 25 US areas, and enrolled virtually. Produced via immunoSEQ multiplex PCR; TCRdb's table is partial and in-frame only. The data contain 250,000 to 350,000 clones, about 88% of them seen just once; the ten biggest clones take up 2.5% to 3.5%. V usage is TRBV7-2 and J usage is TRBJ2-7; D gene ambiguous. The receptor comes from a woman aged 45-65 years who had recovered from COVID-19. The sequencing sample was made of PBMCs or T cells enriched from blood (not recorded which). The CDR3 reads CASSLAEGRNYAQYF. In nucleotides, the CDR3 is TGTGCCAGCAGCTTAGCAGAAGGTCGTAACTACGCGCAGTACTTC.